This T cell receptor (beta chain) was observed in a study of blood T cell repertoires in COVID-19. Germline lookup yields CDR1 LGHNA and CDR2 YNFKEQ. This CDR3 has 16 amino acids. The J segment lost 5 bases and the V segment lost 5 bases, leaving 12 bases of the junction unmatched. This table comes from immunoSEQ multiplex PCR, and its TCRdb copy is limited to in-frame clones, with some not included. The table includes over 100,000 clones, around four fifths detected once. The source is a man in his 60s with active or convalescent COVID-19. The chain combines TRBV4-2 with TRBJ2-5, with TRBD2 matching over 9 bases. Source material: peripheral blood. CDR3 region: CASSATPAGGGETQYF. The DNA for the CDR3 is TGTGCCAGCAGCGCTACCCCGGCGGGAGGGGGGGAGACCCAGTACTTC.